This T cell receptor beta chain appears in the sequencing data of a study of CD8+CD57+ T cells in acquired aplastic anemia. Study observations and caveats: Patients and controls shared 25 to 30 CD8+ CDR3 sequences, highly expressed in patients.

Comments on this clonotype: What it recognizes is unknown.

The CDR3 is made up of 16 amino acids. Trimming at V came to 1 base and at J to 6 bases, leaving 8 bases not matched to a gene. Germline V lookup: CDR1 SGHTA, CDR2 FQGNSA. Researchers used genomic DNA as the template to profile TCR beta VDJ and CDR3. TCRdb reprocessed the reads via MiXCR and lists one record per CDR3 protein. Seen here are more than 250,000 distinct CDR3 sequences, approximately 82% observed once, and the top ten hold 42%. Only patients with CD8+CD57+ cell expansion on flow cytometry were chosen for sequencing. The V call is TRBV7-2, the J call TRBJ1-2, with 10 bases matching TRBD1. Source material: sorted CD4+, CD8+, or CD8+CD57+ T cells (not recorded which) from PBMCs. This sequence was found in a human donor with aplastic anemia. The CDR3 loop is CASSLEAPGQGNGYTF. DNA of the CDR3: TGTGCCAGCAGCTTAGAGGCCCCGGGACAGGGGAATGGCTACACCTTC.